This T cell receptor (beta chain) was sequenced in a study of molecular identifiers for immune sequencing clone quantification. TCRdb reprocessed the PCR reads with MiXCR, giving one entry per CDR3 protein. The data contain some 320,000 distinct CDR3 sequences, roughly a fifth of them singletons. This clonotype was sampled from a human donor in good health. Some libraries in this study had Jurkat cell RNA spiked in. The specimen was naive CD8+ T cells from blood, with Jurkat cell RNA spiked in. Subset described: FACS-sorted CD8+CD4-CCR7+CD45RA+ naive T cells.

The CDR3 nucleotides are TGCGCCAGCAGCCAGCCCGGGGAGGGTGAGGGCGGGGAGCTGTTTTTT. It yields the protein CASSQPGEGEGGELFF. The chain employs TRBV4-1 and TRBJ2-2; 7 nucleotides line up with TRBD2. The trim removed 3 bases at V and 7 bases at J, leaving 11 bases unmatched. Germline V gene data show CDR1 as MGHRA and CDR2 as YSYEKL. The length of the CDR3 is 16 residues.